The 14 T cell receptor beta chains reported below all come from one sample, sequenced in a study of T cells in Graves' hyperthyroidism and ophthalmopathy. The source material, RNA transcripts, was used to amplify TCR beta CDR3 regions. The TCR CDR3 first-round RT-PCR relied on the HTBI primer set. TCRdb itself ran the multiplex PCR reads through MiXCR, one entry per CDR3 protein. The table includes approximately 700,000 distinct CDR3 sequences, 16% detected once. Sequencing was carried out using blood. The receptor source for this set is a man aged 18 to 29 with Graves' hyperthyroidism.

In this sample, this clonotype turned up many times. V is TRBV20-1 and J is TRBJ2-3; perhaps TRBD2 as D (5 bases). Trimming cost V 4 bases and J 3 bases, with 11 bases left between them. In germline, CDR1 is DFQATT, CDR2 SNEGSKA (reference sequence). The CDR3 contains 13 residues. The DNA of the CDR3 is TGCAGTGCTATCCTAACTAGGACAGATACGCAGTATTTT. As protein: CSAILTRTDTQYF.

This clonotype was found many times. The V gene is TRBV4-3, the J gene TRBJ2-1; possibly TRBD1 for D (6 bases). Germline lookup yields CDR1 LGHNA and CDR2 YSLEER. Trimming cost V 1 base and J 8 bases, with 12 bases left between them. The CDR3 runs to 14 residues. The CDR3 DNA reads TGCGCCAGCAGCCAAGCTCAGGGGTCGCATGAGCAGTTCTTC. It is translated as CASSQAQGSHEQFF.

The chain carries TRBV4-1 and TRBJ2-7; TRBD1 might be the D (5 bases). Per the germline V gene, CDR1 is MGHRA and CDR2 is YSYEKL. V lost 1 base and J lost 4, with 14 bases in between. The CDR3 consists of 15 residues. The CDR3 nucleotides are TGCGCCAGCAGCCAAGTTTCCTCTCAGGGATACGAGCAGTACTTC. Amino acids: CASSQVSSQGYEQYF.

This clonotype appeared a few times. This chain joins TRBV5-1 and TRBJ2-5, with 7 nucleotides matching TRBD2. This CDR3 spans 15 amino acids. In germline, CDR1 is SGHRS, CDR2 YFSETQ. The ends lost 4 bases at V and 2 bases at J; junction bases unmatched: 8. The CDR3 loop reads CASSRPTSRQETQYF. DNA for the CDR3: TGCGCCAGCAGCCGGCCGACTAGCAGGCAAGAGACCCAGTACTTC.

This clonotype was observed a handful of times. The chain employs TRBV3-1 and TRBJ1-1, with a weak D call TRBD1 (6 bases). The CDR3 has 14 amino acids. Trimming stripped 2 bases from V and 1 base from J, with 8 bases between. Germline values: CDR1 LGHDT, CDR2 YNNKEL (reference sequence). The chain's CDR3 is CASSQRQANTEAFF. CDR3 DNA: TGTGCCAGCAGCCAAAGACAGGCGAACACTGAAGCTTTCTTT.

This clonotype was recorded many times. The chain recombines TRBV18 with TRBJ1-2, with no clear D. With 0 bases removed from V and 7 bases from J, the gap between germline ends came to 12 bases. There are 14 residues in the CDR3. The germline V gene has CDR1 KGHSH and CDR2 LQKENI. CDR3 nucleotides: TGTGCCAGCTCACCACCGTCGAGGGATTTTGGCTACACCTTC. This codes for CASSPPSRDFGYTF.

This clonotype occurred many times. Here the CDR3 DNA reads TGTGCCACCAGTGAGGACACCGGGGAGCTGTTTTTT. This sequence encodes CATSEDTGELFF. The chain carries TRBV24-1 and TRBJ2-2; D not certain. The CDR3 runs to 12 residues. V shed 4 bases and J shed 3 bases, with 2 bases lying between them. CDR1 is KGHDR, CDR2 SFDVKD, per germline.

This clonotype was seen only a few times. The chain links TRBV5-6 to TRBJ1-6; 9 bases fit TRBD1. Trimming took 0 bases from V and 7 from J; bases not matched to a gene: 11. This CDR3 region has 18 residues. Germline lookup yields CDR1 SGHDT and CDR2 YYEEEE. This CDR3 reads CASSLAGRGTGPNSPLHF. The DNA of the CDR3 is TGTGCCAGCAGCTTGGCCGGTCGGGGGACAGGGCCGAATTCACCCCTCCACTTT.

This chain connects TRBV15 to TRBJ2-6, with TRBD1 as a possible D gene (5 bases). CDR1 is LNHNV and CDR2 is YYDKDF in the germline V gene (reference sequence). The CDR3 consists of 16 residues. V lost 5 bases and J 0 bases, leaving 11 bases between the germline ends. CDR3 sequence: CATSGNRGSGANVLTF. The CDR3 DNA follows: TGTGCCACCAGCGGGAATAGGGGCTCTGGGGCCAACGTCCTGACTTTC.

The chain links TRBV6-1 to TRBJ1-1; D is ambiguous. This CDR3 is built from 15 residues. V was trimmed by 6 bases and J by 8 bases, leaving 22 bases between them. Germline CDR1 MNHNS, CDR2 SASEGT. DNA of the CDR3: TGTGCCAGCAGCCACCGGGTTGAGCCCAAGAGAGAAGCTTTCTTT. Translated: CASSHRVEPKREAFF.

This clonotype has ten or more counts. The chain joins TRBV20-1 to TRBJ2-7; 11 bases map to TRBD2. Germline loops: CDR1 DFQATT, CDR2 SNEGSKA (reference sequence). The CDR3 has 16 residues. J lost 3 bases, V lost 5 bases, and 12 bases had no gene match. The CDR3 DNA reads TGCAGTGCTCCCGGAGGGGTAGCGGGAGGGCTCTACGAGCAGTACTTC. Translation gives CSAPGGVAGGLYEQYF.

This clonotype was picked up many times. V gene TRBV28 combines with J gene TRBJ2-5; maybe TRBD1 (6 bases). Germline V gene lookup returns CDR1 MDHEN and CDR2 SYDVKM. This CDR3 comprises 13 residues. The V end lost 3 bases, the J end lost 5 bases, and 10 bases lay between the germline ends. In DNA, the CDR3 is TGTGCCAGCAGTTTTGGACAGCTGGAGACCCAGTACTTC. Protein product: CASSFGQLETQYF.

This clonotype was counted only a few times. The V gene is TRBV6-1, the J gene TRBJ2-3; no firm D call. Trimming took 6 bases from V and 3 from J, leaving 16 bases between them. CDR1 and CDR2 from the germline V gene are MNHNS and SASEGT. The CDR3 runs to 15 residues. The CDR3 DNA is TGTGCCAGCAGACCAGGTGACGGGTGGACAGATACGCAGTATTTT. This codes for CASRPGDGWTDTQYF.

With respect to this clonotype: A much larger clone is a single base away; this may be a read error. The rearrangement joins TRBV12-3 or TRBV12-4 to TRBJ1-2, with D hard to call. Between the trimmed V and J ends, which lost 3 bases and 4 bases, there was a span of 12 bases. This CDR3 contains 14 residues. The CDR3 here is CASSFPGRSYGYTF. The CDR3 DNA follows: TGTGCCAGCAGTTTTCCCGGCAGGTCCTATGGCTACACCTTC.